The source of this TCR beta chain is a study of identical twins. With respect to this clonotype: The antigen remains undetermined.

V lost 6 bases, J lost 5 bases, and 15 bases stayed unmatched. Germline V gene sequence: CDR1 LGHDT, CDR2 YNNKEL (reference sequence). The CDR3 has 16 amino acids. Study conclusions and caveats: Part of the zero-insertion signal could reflect confounding by invariant MAIT and iNKT cells.

Unique molecular identifiers were present on the cDNA, and a universal primer site came from template switching. One entry per CDR3 protein, called by TCRdb with MiXCR from the 5' RACE reads. The sample includes about 530,000 distinct CDR3 sequences, around 15% seen only once; the top ten take 0.44%. This same sample was also part of a study on yellow fever vaccine responses in identical twins.

The sequenced sample consisted of CD4+ T cells sorted from blood. This receptor was obtained from a woman between 18 and 29 years old in good health. V gene TRBV3-1 combines with J gene TRBJ2-7; 8 nucleotides match TRBD2. The CDR3 reads CASREGTGTRPDEQYF. The CDR3, as DNA: TGTGCCAGCAGGGAGGGAACGGGGACTAGACCAGACGAGCAGTACTTC.